The source of this T cell receptor (beta chain) is a study of blood T cell repertoires in COVID-19. V was clipped by 1 base and J by 3 bases, with 7 bases between them. Looked up from germline, CDR1 is SGHTA and CDR2 is FQGTGA. The CDR3 has 14 residues. The assay was immunoSEQ multiplex PCR, and TCRdb's table has in-frame clones only and misses some. The sample lists approximately 130,000 clones, about four fifths seen once, with about a fifth in the top ten. This clone was picked up one time. Sequencing was done on a sample of peripheral blood. The sequence came from a man older than 75 with acute or convalescent COVID-19. The chain links TRBV7-3 to TRBJ2-1; TRBD1 is a possible D gene (6 bases). The CDR3 region is CASSLNRVYNEQFF. In nucleotides, the CDR3 is TGTGCCAGCAGCTTAAACAGGGTCTACAATGAGCAGTTCTTC.